This TCR beta chain is from a study of PD-1 blockade in mismatch repair-deficient tumors. About the research overall: Enrolled about 2013-2016, patients had progressing, pretreated mismatch repair-deficient cancers of about twelve types.

A few pembrolizumab responders had their TCRs sequenced. The assay was immunoSEQ multiplex PCR, and TCRdb's table has in-frame clones only and misses some. Of approximately 100,000 clones in the sample, approximately 80% are singletons; the top ten hold roughly 6.3%. In the case of this clone: Antigen specificity is unknown.

Points from the study as a whole: Tumor-resident clones, often undetectable pretreatment in blood, expanded then contracted after pembrolizumab.

CDR1 is SGHAT and CDR2 is FQDESV in the germline V gene (reference sequence). The CDR3 contains 14 residues. Trimming removed 1 base from V and 9 bases from J, with 13 bases in between. The receptor comes from an adult with mismatch repair-deficient cancer. Material: peripheral blood, obtained 35 to 37 weeks after starting pembrolizumab. The rearrangement uses TRBV11-1 and TRBJ1-3, with D perhaps matching TRBD1 (5 bases). CDR3 DNA: TGTGCCAGCAGCTTAGAGGGGCCTCCCACCACCATATATTTT. It yields the protein CASSLEGPPTTIYF.